This T cell receptor (beta chain) was sequenced in a study of control samples from healthy donors and cancer patients. Germline V lookup: CDR1 LNHDA, CDR2 SQIVND (reference sequence). The length of the CDR3 is 14 residues. Trimming removed 8 bases at V and 3 bases at J, with 16 bases between. Generated by immunoSEQ multiplex PCR, the TCRdb table keeps only in-frame clones and is missing some. This sample has around 85,000 clones; 85% to 90% occur once, and the top ten carry around 7.6%. The specimen sequenced was blood. V is TRBV19 and J is TRBJ1-2, with D perhaps matching TRBD1 (5 bases). This receptor was identified in a woman aged 55-69 years in good health. CDR3 region: CASGGGKSDYGYTF. The CDR3 DNA reads TGTGCCAGTGGGGGAGGGAAATCGGACTATGGCTACACCTTC.